The rows below give T cell receptor beta chains drawn from one sample of a study of PD-1 blockade in classical Hodgkin lymphoma. Profiling relied on immunoSEQ multiplex PCR, and the TCRdb table lists in-frame clones only, not all of them. The sample carries approximately 100,000 clones, 83% recorded once. Sequences were derived from peripheral blood mononuclear cells (PBMCs), sampled before the fourth cycle of nivolumab. These receptors all come from a human donor with classical Hodgkin lymphoma. Both conserved end residues are part of each CDR3. Fields, in order: V gene, clone size, D gene, J gene, CDR3 protein, CDR3 DNA. The D gene is left open where the match is weak. Clone size, where shown, is once, few, many, or a class for clones that have expanded.

TRBV10-3	NA	TRBD2	TRBJ2-1	CAISESREGRGNEQFF	TGTGCCATCAGTGAGTCGCGGGAGGGCCGAGGGAATGAGCAGTTCTTC
TRBV7-9	few	TRBD1	TRBJ1-1	CASSTYRGRGNTEAFF	TGTGCCAGCAGCACCTACAGGGGACGGGGCAACACTGAAGCTTTCTTT
TRBV2	NA	TRBD2	TRBJ2-7	CASRQTSGNTYEQYF	TGTGCCAGCAGACAGACTAGCGGGAATACCTACGAGCAGTACTTC
TRBV5-1	NA	NA	TRBJ2-7	CASSQLQRSDEQYF	TGCGCCAGCAGCCAGCTACAGCGGTCCGACGAGCAGTACTTC
TRBV30	NA	TRBD2	TRBJ2-1	CAWSVRGLVVNEQFF	TGTGCCTGGAGTGTACGGGGACTAGTCGTCAATGAGCAGTTCTTC
TRBV4-2	NA	TRBD2	TRBJ2-7	CASRGGTYEQYF	TGTGCCAGCCGGGGGGGTACCTACGAGCAGTACTTC
TRBV7-2	NA	TRBD2	TRBJ2-3	CASSFSGGPDTQYF	TGTGCCAGCAGCTTCTCGGGAGGCCCAGATACGCAGTATTTT
TRBV11-2	few	NA	TRBJ2-7	CASSPGSVKNEQYF	TGTGCCAGCAGCCCGGGGTCGGTGAAGAACGAGCAGTACTTC
TRBV5-6	NA	TRBD2	TRBJ2-7	CASSLDGLAASYEQYF	TGTGCCAGCAGCTTGGACGGACTAGCGGCCTCCTACGAGCAGTACTTC
TRBV7-3	many	TRBD1	TRBJ1-1	CASSFTTGGNTEAFF	TGTGCCAGCAGCTTCACGACAGGGGGCAACACTGAAGCTTTCTTT
TRBV7-9	NA	NA	TRBJ1-2	CATREVGNYGYTF	TGTGCGACGAGGGAAGTAGGCAACTATGGCTACACCTTC
TRBV7-3	NA	NA	TRBJ2-1	CASSQGSLSYNEQFF	TGTGCCAGCAGCCAGGGGTCGCTCTCCTACAATGAGCAGTTCTTC
TRBV30	NA	NA	TRBJ1-3	CAWSVASGNTIYF	TGTGCCTGGAGTGTAGCCTCTGGAAACACCATATATTTT
TRBV9	NA	NA	TRBJ2-1	CASSVGEHNEQFF	TGTGCCAGCAGCGTAGGAGAACACAATGAGCAGTTCTTC
TRBV19	NA	NA	TRBJ2-2	CASSIVPTGELFF	TGTGCCAGTAGTATTGTTCCAACCGGGGAGCTGTTTTTT
TRBV7-9	NA	NA	TRBJ1-2	CASSPDGSYGYTF	TGTGCCAGCAGCCCGGACGGGAGCTATGGCTACACCTTC
TRBV30	NA	TRBD2	TRBJ2-5	CACNYRGLARETQYF	TGTGCCTGTAATTATCGGGGACTAGCAAGGGAGACCCAGTACTTC
TRBV27	NA	TRBD2	TRBJ2-5	CASSLLGAGAQETQYF	TGTGCCAGCAGCCTCCTTGGCGCGGGAGCTCAAGAGACCCAGTACTTC
TRBV29-1	NA	NA	TRBJ1-2	CSVEGGSALYTF	TGCAGCGTTGAAGGGGGCAGCGCTCTGTACACCTTC
TRBV11-2	NA	NA	TRBJ1-2	CASSLVGGSTASYGYTF	TGTGCCAGCAGCTTAGTAGGGGGAAGTACAGCGTCCTATGGCTACACCTTC
TRBV19	NA	NA	TRBJ1-2	CASSLQQENYGYTF	TGTGCCAGTAGTCTCCAACAGGAGAACTATGGCTACACCTTC
TRBV7-6	NA	NA	TRBJ2-7	CASSPESVATSYEQYF	TGTGCCAGCAGCCCCGAGTCCGTGGCCACCTCCTACGAGCAGTACTTC
TRBV10-2	NA	TRBD1	TRBJ1-2	CASGDSRYGYTF	TGCGCCAGCGGGGACAGTCGCTATGGCTACACCTTC
TRBV7-2	NA	NA	TRBJ1-2	CASSPRAGTVHGYTF	TGTGCCAGCAGCCCCCGGGCAGGGACGGTTCATGGCTACACCTTC
TRBV5-4	NA	NA	TRBJ2-3	CASSFQRNTDTQYF	TGTGCCAGCAGCTTTCAGCGGAACACAGATACGCAGTATTTT
TRBV11-2	medium-sized	NA	TRBJ1-1	CASSLGGPLTEAFF	TGTGCCAGCAGCTTAGGAGGGCCACTCACTGAAGCTTTCTTT
TRBV19	NA	TRBD2	TRBJ2-2	CASSRGVELFF	TGTGCCAGTAGCCGGGGGGTGGAGCTGTTTTTT
TRBV18	once	NA	TRBJ1-1	CASSPGVHTEAFF	TGTGCCAGCTCACCAGGGGTGCATACTGAAGCTTTCTTT
TRBV5-4	NA	NA	TRBJ1-1	CASSPTPAGMTEAFF	TGTGCCAGCAGCCCCACCCCGGCAGGGATGACTGAAGCTTTCTTT
TRBV10-3	NA	TRBD2	TRBJ2-2	CAIAPSGLSANTGELFF	TGTGCCATCGCCCCTAGCGGGTTATCCGCGAACACCGGGGAGCTGTTTTTT
TRBV29-1	NA	NA	TRBJ2-1	CSVEVAAGSYNEQFF	TGCAGCGTTGAAGTTGCGGCCGGCTCCTACAATGAGCAGTTCTTC
TRBV6-6	NA	NA	TRBJ2-5	CASSYSIDSPLQYF	TGTGCCAGCAGTTACTCCATAGATTCGCCCCTCCAGTACTTC
TRBV10-3	NA	TRBD1	TRBJ2-5	CAISGRTGVTETQYF	TGTGCCATCAGTGGAAGGACAGGGGTGACGGAGACCCAGTACTTC
TRBV11-3	NA	TRBD1	TRBJ1-2	CASSLDGRKTGDYGYTF	TGTGCCAGCAGCTTAGATGGCCGCAAGACAGGGGACTATGGCTACACCTTC
TRBV5-1	NA	TRBD1	TRBJ2-3	CASSTGQGATQYF	TGCGCCAGCAGCACGGGACAGGGGGCTACGCAGTATTTT